Below, one TCR beta chain is given with its context. The target antigen is unknown. The CDR3 runs 17 residues. Between the trimmed V and J ends, which lost 1 base and 7 bases, there was a span of 23 bases. Germline V CDR1 and CDR2: MGHDK, SYGVNS. The sample originates from a study of shared clonotypes between healthy human individuals. Study details: CD8 memory received one plate per donor, CD8 naive two, CD4 memory three and CD4 naive three. Overall study results and limits: Several donors shared 4.5% to 6.5% of their naive CD4 clonotypes.

In the original analysis: Filtering differed, since immunoSEQ gave only junction sequences and no quality scores. Clones were read by immunoSEQ multiplex PCR, and TCRdb kept only the in-frame ones, dropping some. Clonal size and the V and J genes are those of that table, whereas D and trimming came from the DNA. The sample yields around 750,000 clones, roughly 70% seen once. The TCR comes from a woman between 25 and 40 years old in good health. Specimen: memory CD4+ T cells sorted from blood. The sample's subset: CD45RA-negative fraction. The rearrangement joins TRBV25-1 to TRBJ2-7, with D possibly matching TRBD1 (6 bases). The CDR3 DNA sequence: TGTGCCAGCAGTGAATCCCCCGGACAGCCACCTGCGCTTGAGCAGTACTTC. It specifies CASSESPGQPPALEQYF.